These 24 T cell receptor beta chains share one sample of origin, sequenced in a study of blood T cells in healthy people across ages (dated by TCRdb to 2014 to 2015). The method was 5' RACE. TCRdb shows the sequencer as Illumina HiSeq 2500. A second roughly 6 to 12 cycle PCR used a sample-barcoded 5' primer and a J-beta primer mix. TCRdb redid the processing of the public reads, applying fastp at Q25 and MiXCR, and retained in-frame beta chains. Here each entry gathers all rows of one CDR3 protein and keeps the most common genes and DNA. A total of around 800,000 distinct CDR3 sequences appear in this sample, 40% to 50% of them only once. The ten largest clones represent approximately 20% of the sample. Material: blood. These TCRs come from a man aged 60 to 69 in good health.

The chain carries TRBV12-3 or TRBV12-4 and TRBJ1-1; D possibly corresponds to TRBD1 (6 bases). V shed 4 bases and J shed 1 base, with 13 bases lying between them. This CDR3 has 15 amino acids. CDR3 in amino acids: CASSSAGHPNTEAFF. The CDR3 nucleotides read TGTGCCAGCAGTTCAGCGGGACACCCGAACACTGAAGCTTTCTTT.

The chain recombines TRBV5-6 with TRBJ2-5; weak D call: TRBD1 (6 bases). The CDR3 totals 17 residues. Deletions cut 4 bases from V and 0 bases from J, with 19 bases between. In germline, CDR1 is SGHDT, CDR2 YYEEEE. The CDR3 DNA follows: TGTGCCAGCAGCGCTTGGGGGCGCGTTACGTACCAAGAGACCCAGTACTTC. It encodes CASSAWGRVTYQETQYF.

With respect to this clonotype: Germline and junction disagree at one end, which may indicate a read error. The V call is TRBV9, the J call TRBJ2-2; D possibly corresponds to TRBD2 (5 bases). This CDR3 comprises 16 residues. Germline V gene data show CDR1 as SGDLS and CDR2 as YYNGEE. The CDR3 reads CASSVGSRATAGKLFF. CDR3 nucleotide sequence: TGTGCCAGCAGCGTAGGTTCGAGAGCTACGGCCGGGAAGCTGTTTTTT.

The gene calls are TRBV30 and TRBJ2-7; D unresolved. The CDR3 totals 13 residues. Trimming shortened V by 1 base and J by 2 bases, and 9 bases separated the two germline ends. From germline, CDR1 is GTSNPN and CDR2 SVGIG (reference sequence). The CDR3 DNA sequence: TGTGCCTGGAGTGCGCCAAACACCTACGAGCAGTACTTC. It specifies CAWSAPNTYEQYF. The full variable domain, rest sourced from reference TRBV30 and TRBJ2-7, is SQTIHQWPATLVQPVGSPLSLECTVEGTSNPNLYWYRQAAGRGLQLLFYSVGIGQISSEVPQNLSASRPQDRQFILSSKKLLLSDSGFYLCAWSAPNTYEQYFGPGTRLTVT.

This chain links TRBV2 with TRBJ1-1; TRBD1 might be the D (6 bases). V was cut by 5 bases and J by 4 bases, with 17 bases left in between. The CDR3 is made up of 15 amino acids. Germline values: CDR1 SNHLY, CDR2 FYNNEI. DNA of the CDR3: TGTGCCAGCAGTCCACAGGGTGGGTTGGGCACTGAAGCTTTCTTT. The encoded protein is CASSPQGGLGTEAFF.

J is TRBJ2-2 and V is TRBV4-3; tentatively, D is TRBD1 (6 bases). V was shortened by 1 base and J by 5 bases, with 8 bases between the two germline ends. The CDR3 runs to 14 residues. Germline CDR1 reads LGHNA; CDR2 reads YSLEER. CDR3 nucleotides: TGCGCCAGCAGCCAAGTGCAGGGGACCGGGGAGCTGTTTTTT. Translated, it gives CASSQVQGTGELFF.

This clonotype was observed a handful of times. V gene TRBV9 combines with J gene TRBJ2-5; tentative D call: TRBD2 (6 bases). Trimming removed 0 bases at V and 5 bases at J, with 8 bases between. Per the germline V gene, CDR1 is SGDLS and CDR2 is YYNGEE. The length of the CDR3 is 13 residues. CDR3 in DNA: TGTGCCAGCAGCGTAGATGCGGGGGAGACCCAGTACTTC. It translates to CASSVDAGETQYF.

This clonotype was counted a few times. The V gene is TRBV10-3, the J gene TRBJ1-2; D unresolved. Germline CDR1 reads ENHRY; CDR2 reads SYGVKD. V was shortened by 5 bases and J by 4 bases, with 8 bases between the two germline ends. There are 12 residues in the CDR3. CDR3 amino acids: CAISTDIYGYTF. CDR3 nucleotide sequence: TGTGCCATCAGTACTGATATCTATGGCTACACCTTC.

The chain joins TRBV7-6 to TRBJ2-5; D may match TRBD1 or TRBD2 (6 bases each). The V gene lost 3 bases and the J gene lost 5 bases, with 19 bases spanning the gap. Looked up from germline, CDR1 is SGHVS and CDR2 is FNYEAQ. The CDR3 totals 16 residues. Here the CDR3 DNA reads TGTGCCAGCAGCTTGGGATCCCGGGGGCCCGGGGAGACCCAGTACTTC. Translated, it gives CASSLGSRGPGETQYF.

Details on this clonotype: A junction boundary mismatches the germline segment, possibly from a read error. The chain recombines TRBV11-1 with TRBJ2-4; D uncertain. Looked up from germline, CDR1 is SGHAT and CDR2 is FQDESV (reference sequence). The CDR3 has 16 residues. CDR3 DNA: TGTGCCGGCAGCTTCCCTATGGCTGTAGCCAAAAACATTCAGTACTTC. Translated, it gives CAGSFPMAVAKNIQYF.

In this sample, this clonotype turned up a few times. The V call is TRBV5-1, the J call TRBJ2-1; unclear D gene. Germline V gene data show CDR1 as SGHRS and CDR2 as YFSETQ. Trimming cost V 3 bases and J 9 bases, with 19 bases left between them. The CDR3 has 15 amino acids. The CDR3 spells CASSSGGDRIFEQFF. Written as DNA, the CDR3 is TGCGCCAGCAGCTCCGGTGGGGATCGAATATTTGAGCAGTTCTTC.

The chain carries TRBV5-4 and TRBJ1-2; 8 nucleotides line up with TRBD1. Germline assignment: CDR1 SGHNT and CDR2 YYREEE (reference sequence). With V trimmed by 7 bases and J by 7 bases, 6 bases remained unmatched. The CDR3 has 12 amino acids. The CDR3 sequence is CASVTGDGGYTF. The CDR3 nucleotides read TGTGCCAGCGTGACAGGGGACGGTGGCTACACCTTC. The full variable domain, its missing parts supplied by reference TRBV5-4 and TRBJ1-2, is ETGVTQSPTHLIKTRGQQVTLRCSSQSGHNTVSWYQQALGQGPQFIFQYYREEENGRGNFPPRFSGLQFPNYSSELNVNALELDDSALYLCASVTGDGGYTFGSGTRLTVV.

CDR3 nucleotides: TGCAGTGCTAGAGCGGGCCTCCCCAATAGCGGCTACGAGCAGTACTTC. Its translation: CSARAGLPNSGYEQYF. This chain joins TRBV20-1 and TRBJ2-7; tentative D call: TRBD2 (6 bases). Germline lookup yields CDR1 DFQATT and CDR2 SNEGSKA (reference sequence). V lost 1 base and J 3 bases, leaving 19 bases between the germline ends. This CDR3 comprises 16 residues.

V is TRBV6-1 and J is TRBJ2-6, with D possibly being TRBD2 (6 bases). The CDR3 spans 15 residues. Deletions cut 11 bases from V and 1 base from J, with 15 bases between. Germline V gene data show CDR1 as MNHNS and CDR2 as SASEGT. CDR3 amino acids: CAVWLGGSGANVLTF. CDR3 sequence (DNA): TGTGCCGTCTGGCTGGGGGGATCTGGGGCCAACGTCCTGACTTTC.

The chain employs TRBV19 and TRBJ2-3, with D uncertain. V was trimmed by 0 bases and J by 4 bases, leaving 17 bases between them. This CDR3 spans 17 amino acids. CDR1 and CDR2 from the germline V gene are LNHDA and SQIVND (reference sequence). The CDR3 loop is CASSIDGRTSPADTQYF. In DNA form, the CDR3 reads TGTGCCAGTAGTATAGATGGCCGGACGAGCCCCGCAGATACGCAGTATTTT.

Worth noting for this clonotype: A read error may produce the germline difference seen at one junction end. The CDR3, as DNA: TGTGCCAGCAGCTTTCAGACAGGGGGGAACGCTGAAGCTTTCTTT. Encoded protein: CASSFQTGGNAEAFF. The genes are TRBV7-2 and TRBJ1-1; the match to TRBD1 covers 9 bases. Germline V lookup: CDR1 SGHTA, CDR2 FQGNSA. CDR3 size: 15 residues.

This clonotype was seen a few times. The CDR3 spells CSAGRGYVEQYF. The CDR3 DNA follows: TGCAGTGCAGGAAGGGGCTACGTCGAGCAGTACTTC. This rearrangement joins TRBV20-1 to TRBJ2-7; D is perhaps TRBD1 (5 bases). Germline CDR1 DFQATT, CDR2 SNEGSKA (reference sequence). The CDR3 covers 12 residues. The V gene lost 6 bases and the J gene lost 6 bases, with 15 bases spanning the gap.

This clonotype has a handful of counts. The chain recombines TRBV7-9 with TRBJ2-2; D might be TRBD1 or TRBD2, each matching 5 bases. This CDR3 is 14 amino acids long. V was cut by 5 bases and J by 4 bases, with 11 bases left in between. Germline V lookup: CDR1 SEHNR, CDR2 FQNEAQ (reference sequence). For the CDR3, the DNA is TGTGCCAGCAGCCAAGAGGGGTTCACCGGGGAGCTGTTTTTT. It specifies CASSQEGFTGELFF.

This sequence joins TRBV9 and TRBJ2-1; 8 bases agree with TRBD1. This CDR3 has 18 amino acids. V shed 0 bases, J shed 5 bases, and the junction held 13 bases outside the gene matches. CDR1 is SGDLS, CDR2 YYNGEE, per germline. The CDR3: CASSVGAWTGKGDNEQFF. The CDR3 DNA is TGTGCCAGCAGCGTAGGGGCTTGGACAGGGAAAGGGGACAATGAGCAGTTCTTC.

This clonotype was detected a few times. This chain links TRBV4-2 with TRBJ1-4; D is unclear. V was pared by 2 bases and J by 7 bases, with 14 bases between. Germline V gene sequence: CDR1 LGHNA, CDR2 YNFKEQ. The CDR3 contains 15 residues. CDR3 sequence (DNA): TGTGCCAGCAGCCAAATGCCCTCGACTGTTGAAAAACTGTTTTTT. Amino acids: CASSQMPSTVEKLFF.

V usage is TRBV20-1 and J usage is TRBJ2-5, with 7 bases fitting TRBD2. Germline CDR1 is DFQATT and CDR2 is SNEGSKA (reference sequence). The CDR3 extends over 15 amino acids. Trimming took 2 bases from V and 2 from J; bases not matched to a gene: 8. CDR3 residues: CSARNGLVAQETQYF. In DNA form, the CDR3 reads TGCAGTGCTAGAAACGGACTAGTGGCGCAAGAGACCCAGTACTTC.

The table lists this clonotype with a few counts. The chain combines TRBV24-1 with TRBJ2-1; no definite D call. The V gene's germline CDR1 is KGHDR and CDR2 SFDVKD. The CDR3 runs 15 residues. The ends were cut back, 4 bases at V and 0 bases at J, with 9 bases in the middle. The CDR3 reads CATSDSASSYNEQFF. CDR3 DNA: TGTGCCACCAGTGACTCGGCGAGCTCCTACAATGAGCAGTTCTTC.

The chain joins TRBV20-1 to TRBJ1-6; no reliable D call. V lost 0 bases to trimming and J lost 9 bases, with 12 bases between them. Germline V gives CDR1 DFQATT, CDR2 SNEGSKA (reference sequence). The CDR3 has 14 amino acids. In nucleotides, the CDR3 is TGCAGTGCTAGAGACGGGGTCGAGGGTTCACCCCTCCACTTT. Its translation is CSARDGVEGSPLHF.

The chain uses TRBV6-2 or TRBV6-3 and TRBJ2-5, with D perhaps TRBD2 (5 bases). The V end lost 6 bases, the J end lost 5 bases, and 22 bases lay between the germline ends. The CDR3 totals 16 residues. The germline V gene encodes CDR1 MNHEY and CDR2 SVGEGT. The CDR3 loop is CASSYLAGKAKETQYF. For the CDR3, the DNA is TGTGCCAGCAGCTACCTTGCCGGGAAAGCGAAGGAGACCCAGTACTTC.